Below are 16 T cell receptor beta chains sequenced from a single sample in a study of cytomegalovirus exposure and HLA in healthy donors. A multiplex PCR was run with 60 Vbeta primers and 13 Jbeta primers. Here immunoSEQ multiplex PCR was the method, and the copy in TCRdb shows in-frame clones only, minus some. The table lists 200,000 to 250,000 clones, around 88% of them singletons. The material sequenced was PBMCs. The origin of the receptors is a woman aged 18-29 years in good health and CMV-seronegative.

The J gene is TRBJ2-5, the V gene TRBV7-6, with D tentatively TRBD1 (6 bases). Near its end, the DNA agrees better with TRBJ2-7, so the J call may be wrong. This CDR3 has 15 amino acids. Germline CDR1 SGHVS, CDR2 FNYEAQ. The CDR3 protein is CASSLKPGQNYEQYF. DNA for the CDR3: TGTGCCAGCAGCCTTAAACCGGGACAAAACTACGAGCAGTACTTC.

V gene TRBV27 combines with J gene TRBJ1-2, with 11 positions matching TRBD1. Per germline, CDR1 MNHEY and CDR2 SMNVEV (reference sequence). V shed 4 bases and J 3 bases; nucleotides not matched to a gene: 13. This CDR3 region has 18 residues. CDR3 residues: CASSSRTGGAREDYGYTF. The CDR3 DNA reads TGTGCCAGCAGTTCCCGGACAGGGGGCGCGAGGGAGGACTATGGCTACACCTTC.

Comments on this clone: This sample also contains other DNA sequences that code for the same CDR3. The chain employs TRBV7-9 and TRBJ2-2; unclear D gene. Trimming took 3 bases from V and 2 from J, leaving 7 bases between them. CDR1 is SEHNR, CDR2 FQNEAQ, per germline (reference sequence). The CDR3 is 14 amino acids. The CDR3 spells CASSLTGNTGELFF. The CDR3 nucleotides read TGTGCCAGCAGCTTGACTGGCAACACCGGGGAGCTGTTTTTT.

This chain uses TRBV27 with TRBJ1-4; D uncertain. Germline assignment: CDR1 MNHEY and CDR2 SMNVEV (reference sequence). There are 14 residues in the CDR3. V was clipped by 7 bases and J by 1 base, with 10 bases between them. The CDR3 here is CASTLTGTNEKLFF. Written as DNA, the CDR3 is TGTGCCAGCACCCTGACGGGAACTAATGAAAAACTGTTTTTT.

This chain uses TRBV19 with TRBJ2-1, with 10 bases aligning to TRBD2. From germline, CDR1 is LNHDA and CDR2 SQIVND (reference sequence). The CDR3 loop spans 15 amino acids. J was trimmed by 3 bases and V by 5 bases; bases with no gene match: 4. For the CDR3, the DNA is TGTGCCAGTAGTGCTTTAGCGGGAGGCTACAATGAGCAGTTCTTC. Its protein is CASSALAGGYNEQFF.

The chain is built from TRBV5-4 and TRBJ2-1, with 8 bases identical to TRBD2. Germline values: CDR1 SGHNT, CDR2 YYREEE (reference sequence). V gave up 1 base and J gave up 5 bases; unmatched junction bases: 5. The CDR3 spans 15 residues. CDR3 residues: CASSLPGLDDNEQFF. DNA of the CDR3: TGTGCCAGCAGCTTGCCGGGACTAGATGACAATGAGCAGTTCTTC.

This chain connects TRBV19 to TRBJ2-6; D possibly corresponds to TRBD1 (5 bases). Trimming stripped 7 bases from V and 4 bases from J, with 14 bases between. CDR1 and CDR2 from the germline V gene are LNHDA and SQIVND (reference sequence). CDR3 length: 15 residues. The CDR3 bases are TGTGCCAGTAACCTGATGACAGCCGGGGCCAACGTCCTGACTTTC. Translation: CASNLMTAGANVLTF.

The chain is built from TRBV5-6 and TRBJ1-2; D might be TRBD1 (5 bases). CDR1 SGHDT and CDR2 YYEEEE come from the germline V gene. The CDR3 consists of 16 residues. The V and J ends lost 1 base and 0 bases respectively, with 13 bases between them. CDR3: CASSLSDSAPNYGYTF. In DNA form, the CDR3 reads TGTGCCAGCAGCTTGAGCGACAGCGCCCCTAACTATGGCTACACCTTC. Complete variable domain (other parts from reference TRBV5-6 and TRBJ1-2): DAGVTQSPTHLIKTRGQQVTLRCSPKSGHDTVSWYQQALGQGPQFIFQYYEEEERQRGNFPDRFSGHQFPNYSSELNVNALLLGDSALYLCASSLSDSAPNYGYTFGSGTRLTVV.

The chain joins TRBV11-3 to TRBJ2-3; no definite D call. The germline gives CDR1 SGHNT, CDR2 YENEEA. This CDR3 has 16 amino acids. V lost 5 bases, J lost 12 bases, and 27 bases lay in between. The CDR3 sequence is CASSPKPPLPSHKQYF. The CDR3 coding sequence is TGTGCCAGCAGCCCAAAGCCCCCCTTACCTAGTCATAAACAGTATTTT.

J is TRBJ2-2 and V is TRBV12-5; 10 bases line up with TRBD1. The CDR3 sequence is 17 residues long. CDR1 LGHNT and CDR2 FRNRAP come from the germline V gene. V lost 6 bases, J lost 6 bases, and 13 bases stayed unmatched. CDR3 sequence: CASGTSRRTGGAGELFF. The CDR3 DNA follows: TGTGCTAGTGGAACTTCCAGAAGGACAGGGGGAGCCGGGGAGCTGTTTTTT.

This sequence joins TRBV25-1 and TRBJ1-6; no clear D gene. With 1 base removed from V and 5 bases from J, the gap between germline ends came to 9 bases. The CDR3 has 15 amino acids. Germline CDR1 MGHDK, CDR2 SYGVNS. Here the CDR3 reads CASSEFRIDNSPLHF. The CDR3 region has the DNA TGTGCCAGCAGTGAATTCAGGATTGATAATTCACCCCTCCACTTT. The full variable domain, rest sourced from reference TRBV25-1 and TRBJ1-6, is EADIYQTPRYLVIGTGKKITLECSQTMGHDKMYWYQQDPGMELHLIHYSYGVNSTEKGDLSSESTVSRIRTEHFPLTLESARPSHTSQYLCASSEFRIDNSPLHFGNGTRLTVT.

The chain links TRBV2 to TRBJ1-1; no definite D call. The V end was cut by 8 bases, the J end by 3 bases, with 7 bases between. This CDR3 is 11 amino acids long. Germline V CDR1 and CDR2: SNHLY, FYNNEI. Here the CDR3 reads CASLLDTEAFF. The CDR3 DNA is TGTGCCAGCCTCCTTGACACTGAAGCTTTCTTT. The entire variable domain, with the rest obtained from reference TRBV2 and TRBJ1-1, is as follows: EPEVTQTPSHQVTQMGQEVILRCVPISNHLYFYWYRQILGQKVEFLVSFYNNEISEKSEIFDDQFSVERPDGSNFTLKIRSTKLEDSAMYFCASLLDTEAFFGQGTRLTVV.

The CDR3 reads CASSETSQYNEQFF. The CDR3 bases are TGCGCCAGCAGTGAGACTAGCCAATACAATGAGCAGTTCTTC. The chain joins TRBV10-2 to TRBJ2-1; a weak D match, TRBD2 (6 bases). The CDR3 extends over 14 amino acids. In germline, CDR1 is WSHSY, CDR2 SAAADI. V gave up 2 bases and J gave up 4 bases, with 9 bases separating them.

This chain joins TRBV6-6 and TRBJ1-2; D remains ambiguous. V shed 6 bases and J shed 8 bases, with 16 bases lying between them. Germline CDR1 is MNHNY and CDR2 is SVGAGI (reference sequence). The CDR3 loop spans 13 amino acids. The CDR3 loop reads CASSRHPPGGYTF. In DNA, the CDR3 is TGTGCCAGCAGCCGACACCCCCCGGGGGGCTACACCTTC.

The chain employs TRBV2 and TRBJ1-1, with a weak D call TRBD1 (5 bases). This CDR3 is 13 amino acids long. Germline lookup yields CDR1 SNHLY and CDR2 FYNNEI. V was shortened by 8 bases and J by 1 base, with 11 bases between the two germline ends. The chain's CDR3 is CASDGGRNTEAFF. CDR3 nucleotides: TGTGCCAGCGACGGGGGAAGGAACACTGAAGCTTTCTTT.

This clone was counted a few times. The chain has TRBV4-3 and TRBJ1-2; unclear D gene. From germline, CDR1 is LGHNA and CDR2 YSLEER. Trimming shortened V by 0 bases and J by 0 bases, and 8 bases separated the two germline ends. The CDR3 length is 15 residues. In nucleotides, the CDR3 is TGCGCCAGCAGCCAAGACGGCGGATCTAACTATGGCTACACCTTC. It translates to CASSQDGGSNYGYTF.